This T cell receptor beta chain was found in a study of shared clonotypes between healthy human individuals. Study overall: Aged between 18 and 49, the donors were a couple of women and a few men. The plates for each donor numbered three CD4 naive, three CD4 memory, two CD8 naive and one CD8 memory.

The germline V gene has CDR1 MDHEN and CDR2 SYDVKM. The V and J ends lost 2 bases and 5 bases respectively, with 14 bases between them. The CDR3 sequence is 15 residues long. Every immunoSEQ plate was one replicate of a subset's evenly spread DNA. The protocol was immunoSEQ multiplex PCR, while the TCRdb copy is restricted to in-frame clones and leaves out a portion. This repertoire shows more than 550,000 clones, 80% to 95% found once; its top ten account for roughly 36%. This rearrangement joins TRBV28 to TRBJ2-3, with a weak D call TRBD2 (6 bases). The receptor was isolated from a man younger than 30 in good health. Some clones in this sample may be carry-over from other donors' samples. The sample comprised memory CD8+ T cells from PBMCs. Described subset: CD45RO+ cells pooled with CCR7-negative TemRA cells. CDR3 loop: CASSLGGGMRDTQYF. In nucleotides, the CDR3 is TGTGCCAGCAGTTTAGGAGGCGGGATGAGAGATACGCAGTATTTT.